The TCR beta chain under discussion was sequenced for a study of sequential checkpoint blockade in melanoma. Study-wide context: After both sequences, patients received maintenance nivolumab.

The germline CDR1 and CDR2 sequences are SGHDT and YYEEEE. The CDR3 loop spans 16 amino acids. V lost 3 bases and J 5 bases, leaving 20 bases between the germline ends. Clones were read by immunoSEQ multiplex PCR, and TCRdb kept only the in-frame ones, dropping some. The table shows 7,000 to 10,000 clones, with around 64% occurring only once. Treatment given: randomized to nivolumab then ipilimumab (arm A) or the reverse (arm B). Sorted cells were live CD3+CD8+, lacking CD19 and CD56, from PBMCs. This clonotype was obtained from a human patient with melanoma. Some clones in this sample may be carry-over from other donors' samples. The sample in question was CD8+ T cells sorted from blood (inferred from file names), obtained from a patient given nivolumab and ipilimumab in sequence. The chain links TRBV5-6 to TRBJ2-5; D might be TRBD2 (7 bases). The CDR3, as DNA: TGTGCCAGCAGCTGGGGGGGCATACGAAGGATCGAGACCCAGTACTTC. Translating it yields CASSWGGIRRIETQYF.